The source of this TCR beta chain is a study of human T cells and chemical hapten exposure. Time point denoted: healthy volunteer bleed at 6 weeks. The authors extracted total RNA from unfractionated whole blood. CDR3 size: 15 residues. Trimming took 0 bases from V and 4 from J, leaving 10 bases between them. Separate cDNA molecules received unique molecular identifiers, which the library attached to them. Each CDR3 protein is one row after TCRdb ran MiXCR on the RACE reads. The sample records about 80,000 distinct CDR3 sequences, approximately 8.6% being singletons. There are a few counts of this clonotype.

V usage is TRBV12-3 or TRBV12-4 and J usage is TRBJ1-5; no firm D call. This clonotype was obtained from a female donor in good health. Some clones in this sample may be carry-over from other donors' samples. Sequenced sample: whole blood. The CDR3 protein is CASSLAGGANQPQHF. The CDR3 coding sequence is TGTGCCAGCAGTTTAGCGGGAGGAGCTAATCAGCCCCAGCATTTT.